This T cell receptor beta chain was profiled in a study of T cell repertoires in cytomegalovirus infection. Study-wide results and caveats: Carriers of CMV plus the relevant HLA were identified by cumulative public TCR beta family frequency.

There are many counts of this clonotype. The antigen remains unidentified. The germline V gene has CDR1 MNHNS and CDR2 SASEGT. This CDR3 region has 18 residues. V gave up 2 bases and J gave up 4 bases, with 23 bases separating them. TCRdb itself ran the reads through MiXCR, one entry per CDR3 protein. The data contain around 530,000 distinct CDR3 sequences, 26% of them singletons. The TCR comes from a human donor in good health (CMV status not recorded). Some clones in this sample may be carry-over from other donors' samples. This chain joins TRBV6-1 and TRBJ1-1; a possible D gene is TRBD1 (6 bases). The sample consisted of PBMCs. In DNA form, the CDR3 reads TGTGCCAGCAGTGAAAGTCTTACAGGGAGAGGAATACCCACTGAAGCTTTCTTT. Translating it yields CASSESLTGRGIPTEAFF.